This TCR beta chain was captured by sequencing in a study of shared clonotypes between healthy human individuals. Across the study: Contributing individuals were a couple of females and a few males aged 18 to 49. Whole-study results and caveats: Estimated richness values were generally larger in naive subsets than in memory subsets. Clonotypes shared by all four donors outscored non-shared clonotypes in generation probability.

As regards this clone: Its cognate antigen is unknown.

Only in-frame clones appear in the TCRdb table, and some are missing; sequencing was by immunoSEQ multiplex PCR. Of around 1.9 million clones detected, around 93% appear once; the ten largest clones hold about 1.6%. Naive CD8 cells, CD45RO-negative and positively selected for CCR7, excluded terminally differentiated effector memory CD45RA+ cells. Sample: naive CD8+ T cells from PBMCs. The receptor was derived from a man aged 18 to 30 in good health. Some clones in this sample may be carry-over from other donors' samples.

The CDR3 reads CASSLWSLRTEAFF. The DNA for the CDR3 is TGTGCCAGCAGCTTGTGGTCGCTGAGGACTGAAGCTTTCTTT. This rearrangement joins TRBV13 to TRBJ1-1; the D is unclear. Germline V gives CDR1 PRHDT, CDR2 FYEKMQ (reference sequence). The CDR3 extends over 14 amino acids. Trimming left V 3 bases short and J 5 bases short, with 13 bases between. Supplemented by reference TRBV13 and TRBJ1-1, the full variable domain reads AAGVIQSPRHLIKEKRETATLKCYPIPRHDTVYWYQQGPGQDPQFLISFYEKMQSDKGSIPDRFSAQQFSDYHSELNMSSLELGDSALYFCASSLWSLRTEAFFGQGTRLTVV.